A selection of T cell receptor beta chains follows, all from one sample in a study of blood T cell repertoires in COVID-19. Assay: immunoSEQ multiplex PCR; the TCRdb copy retains only in-frame clones and omits some. The data hold 200,000 to 300,000 clones, with 88% observed a single time. Sample: PBMCs or T cells enriched from blood (not recorded which). The receptors come from a woman aged 40 to 50 with acute COVID-19. Each CDR3 is given with its conserved first and last residue. The order of the fields is clone size, J gene, V gene, D gene, CDR3 length, CDR3 DNA, CDR3 protein. The D gene is left open where the match is weak. Expanded clones are given a class, and other clones once, few, many or no size at all.

NA,TRBJ2-7,TRBV18,TRBD1,14,TGTGCCAGCTCATCGGACAGGGGTCTACACGAGCAGTACTTC,CASSSDRGLHEQYF
NA,TRBJ2-3,TRBV9,NA,15,TGTGCCAGCAGCGTAGGAGCTAAACCAACAGATACGCAGTATTTT,CASSVGAKPTDTQYF
NA,TRBJ1-6,TRBV5-1,TRBD1,14,TGCGCCAGCAGCAAGGGGGCGGATAATTCACCCCTCCACTTT,CASSKGADNSPLHF
NA,TRBJ1-5,TRBV10-1,NA,13,TGCGCCAGCAGTGACGGGATCAATCAGCCCCAGCATTTT,CASSDGINQPQHF
once,TRBJ1-2,TRBV10-3,NA,15,TGTGCCATCAGTGAGTCCATCGGGAGCAACTATGGCTACACCTTC,CAISESIGSNYGYTF
NA,TRBJ2-1,TRBV6-6,TRBD2,18,TGTGCCAGCAGTCGGACAGCCGGGACTAGCTCTCCCTACAATGAGCAGTTCTTC,CASSRTAGTSSPYNEQFF
NA,TRBJ1-1,TRBV12-5,TRBD1,15,TGTGCTAGTGGTTGGACCGGGACAGGGCGCCCTGAAGCTTTCTTT,CASGWTGTGRPEAFF
NA,TRBJ1-2,TRBV2,NA,15,TGTGCCAGCAGCCTTGGGCAGGAAGGGGCATATGGCTACACCTTC,CASSLGQEGAYGYTF
NA,TRBJ2-1,TRBV23-1,NA,15,TGCGCCAGCAGTCAATCGCCCCACCTTGGCGGGGAAGCGTTCTTC,CASSQSPHLGGEAFF
NA,TRBJ2-3,TRBV5-1,NA,15,TGCGCCAGCAGCTTAACGGTAGCTAGCGCAGATACGCAGTATTTT,CASSLTVASADTQYF
NA,TRBJ1-3,TRBV4-1,NA,14,TGCGCCAGCAGCCCTGGGGCCGGTGGAAACACCATATATTTT,CASSPGAGGNTIYF
NA,TRBJ2-1,TRBV10-3,NA,14,TGTGCCACCCTGGGCATGACTAGTCCCAATGAGCAGTTCTTC,CATLGMTSPNEQFF
NA,TRBJ2-1,TRBV27,TRBD2,13,TGTGCCAGCAGTTCATATAAACTAGCGGGACAGTTCTTC,CASSSYKLAGQFF
NA,TRBJ1-1,TRBV6-2/TRBV6-3,TRBD1,14,TGTGCCAGCAGTCGACAGGGTACGAACACTGAAGCTTTCTTT,CASSRQGTNTEAFF
NA,TRBJ1-6,TRBV6-2/TRBV6-3,NA,16,TGTGCCAGCAGTTACGGCCGCCCTGATGGTAATTCACCCCTCCACTTT,CASSYGRPDGNSPLHF
NA,TRBJ2-7,TRBV6-5,NA,12,TGTGCCAGCAGTTCACAGGCGTACGAGCAGTACTTC,CASSSQAYEQYF
once,TRBJ1-2,TRBV30,TRBD1,13,TGTGCCTGGAGTGTACAGACAGGGCGTGGCTACACCTTC,CAWSVQTGRGYTF
NA,TRBJ1-5,TRBV6-1,NA,14,TGTGCCAGCAGTGAAGCGCGCGGTTATCAGCCCCAGCATTTT,CASSEARGYQPQHF
NA,TRBJ1-5,TRBV14,NA,16,TGTGCCAGGATAAGCCAAAACTATTATAGCAATCAGCCCCAGCATTTT,CARISQNYYSNQPQHF
NA,TRBJ1-4,TRBV5-1,NA,15,TGCGCCAGCACCGGGTCGCGGGCAACTAATGAAAAACTGTTTTTT,CASTGSRATNEKLFF
NA,TRBJ2-7,TRBV4-3,NA,11,TGCGCCAGCAGCCTCTTCAGGGAGCAGTACTTC,CASSLFREQYF
NA,TRBJ2-3,TRBV7-9,NA,17,TGTGCCAGCAGCTTAGCTACGCCAGGGTCCCTCACAGATACGCAGTATTTT,CASSLATPGSLTDTQYF
NA,TRBJ1-3,TRBV7-9,NA,15,TGTGCCAGCAGCTTAGCGGGGGGGACTGGAAACACCATATATTTT,CASSLAGGTGNTIYF
NA,TRBJ1-3,TRBV7-2,TRBD1,14,TGTGCCAGCAGCAAGGGACAGGCTGGAAACACCATATATTTT,CASSKGQAGNTIYF
once,TRBJ2-1,TRBV5-8,TRBD2,13,TGTGCCAGCAGCTGGACTAGCATCGGTGAGCAGTTCTTC,CASSWTSIGEQFF
NA,TRBJ1-5,TRBV19,NA,14,TGTGCCGGGGGGAAGGTGGGTAGCAATCAGCCCCAGCATTTT,CAGGKVGSNQPQHF
NA,TRBJ1-1,TRBV7-8,NA,16,TGTGCCAGCATCCCCCGGTCCACGGACAGAAACACTGAAGCTTTCTTT,CASIPRSTDRNTEAFF
NA,TRBJ1-2,TRBV12-3/TRBV12-4,NA,13,TGTGCCAGCAGTCTCCAATGGCTCTATGGCTACACCTTC,CASSLQWLYGYTF
once,TRBJ2-5,TRBV19,TRBD2,15,TGTGCCAGTAGTATACGCGGAGAGCGGGGAGAGACCCAGTACTTC,CASSIRGERGETQYF
NA,TRBJ1-4,TRBV5-8,NA,13,TGTGCCAGCAGCTTGGGGTTCGGTGAAAAACTGTTTTTT,CASSLGFGEKLFF
NA,TRBJ1-4,TRBV25-1,TRBD1,11,TGTGCCAGCAGAGGGGCGGACAGGTCGTTTTTT,CASRGADRSFF
NA,TRBJ2-5,TRBV10-3,NA,16,TGTGCCATCAGTGACCCCGGGACAACCTGGGAGGAGACCCAGTACTTC,CAISDPGTTWEETQYF
NA,TRBJ1-2,TRBV18,TRBD1,15,TGTGCCAGCTCACCAGCGACAGGGAACTTCTATGGCTACACCTTC,CASSPATGNFYGYTF
NA,TRBJ2-1,TRBV7-2,NA,13,TGTGCCAGCAGCTGGAGAGGGACTCCAGAGCAGTTCTTC,CASSWRGTPEQFF
NA,TRBJ1-6,TRBV19,NA,16,TGTGCCAGTAGTATAGGGCCCGTCTCTTATAATTCACCCCTCCACTTT,CASSIGPVSYNSPLHF
NA,TRBJ1-1,TRBV7-2,NA,18,TGTGCCAGCAGCTTAGACCCGGGTCAGGGATTAGTCTACACTGAAGCTTTCTTT,CASSLDPGQGLVYTEAFF
NA,TRBJ2-1,TRBV4-3,NA,13,TGCGCCAGCAGCCACAACCCAGACAATGAGCAGTTCTTC,CASSHNPDNEQFF
NA,TRBJ2-1,TRBV7-8,NA,16,TGTGCCAGCAGCTTAGTGGGGGGGCCACGGAGCAATGAGCAGTTCTTC,CASSLVGGPRSNEQFF
few,TRBJ2-5,TRBV5-1,TRBD1,15,TGCGCCAGCAGCTTGGACCAGGGGGCTAAAGAGACCCAGTACTTC,CASSLDQGAKETQYF
NA,TRBJ2-1,TRBV11-2,NA,12,TGTGCCAGCAGCTCTTTGAGAAATGAGCAGTTCTTC,CASSSLRNEQFF
NA,TRBJ2-3,TRBV25-1,NA,17,TGTGCCAGCAGTGTCTCCGCTACAGGCACGAGCACAGATACGCAGTATTTT,CASSVSATGTSTDTQYF
NA,TRBJ2-2,TRBV29-1,NA,13,TGCAGCGTTGGCAGGGTGAACACCGGGGAGCTGTTTTTT,CSVGRVNTGELFF
NA,TRBJ2-1,TRBV27,NA,15,TGTGCCAGCAGTTTTAGTGCACTAACCTACAATGAGCAGTTCTTC,CASSFSALTYNEQFF
NA,TRBJ1-1,TRBV7-9,NA,14,TGTGCCAGCAGCTTACAGGGAATGGGCACTGAAGCTTTCTTT,CASSLQGMGTEAFF
NA,TRBJ1-2,TRBV27,TRBD1,14,TGTGCCAGCAGTTGGCTCACAGGGGGCGAGGGCTACACCTTC,CASSWLTGGEGYTF
once,TRBJ1-4,TRBV30,NA,17,TGTGCCTGGAGTCGAGGGCACGCAGGATCAACTAATGAAAAACTGTTTTTT,CAWSRGHAGSTNEKLFF
NA,TRBJ2-5,TRBV12-2,NA,17,TGTGCAAGTCGCTTAATATGGCGGGGCGTTCGCCAAGAGACCCAGTACTTC,CASRLIWRGVRQETQYF
NA,TRBJ2-7,TRBV6-5,NA,15,TGTGCCAGCAGTTCGCAGGTGGGGATTGCGGGCGAGCAGTACTTC,CASSSQVGIAGEQYF
NA,TRBJ2-7,TRBV6-5,TRBD1,15,TGTGCCAGCAGTTGGGGACAGGGAATCTCCTACGAGCAGTACTTC,CASSWGQGISYEQYF
NA,TRBJ2-1,TRBV9,TRBD2,11,TGTGCCTCGGGGGGTTACAATGAGCAGTTCTTC,CASGGYNEQFF
NA,TRBJ1-6,TRBV29-1,NA,14,TGCAGCGTTCGAAGGGGGGGTAGTGATTCACCCCTCCACTTT,CSVRRGGSDSPLHF
NA,TRBJ1-2,TRBV12-3/TRBV12-4,NA,12,TGTGCCAGCTTATCAGCGGGGGAGGGCTACACCTTC,CASLSAGEGYTF
NA,TRBJ2-6,TRBV4-3,NA,16,TGCGCCAGCAGCCAAGAGCTGGCCTCTGGGGCCAACGTCCTGACTTTC,CASSQELASGANVLTF
NA,TRBJ1-5,TRBV28,NA,14,TGTGCCAGCATCTTGGGGGGGAGCAATCAGCCCCAGCATTTT,CASILGGSNQPQHF
NA,TRBJ2-6,TRBV6-4,NA,15,TGTGCCAGCAGTGACGGGACATCTGGGGCCAACGTCCTGACTTTC,CASSDGTSGANVLTF
NA,TRBJ1-1,TRBV4-1,TRBD1,12,TGCGCCACGACAGGGTTTGGCACTGAAGCTTTCTTT,CATTGFGTEAFF
NA,TRBJ2-5,TRBV5-5,NA,18,TGTGCCAGCAGCCGGGAAACAGGGAAGGGATGGTACCAAGAGACCCAGTACTTC,CASSRETGKGWYQETQYF
NA,TRBJ1-5,TRBV7-8,TRBD1,16,TGTGCCAGCAGCTTAAGGACAGGGTATAGCAATCAGCCCCAGCATTTT,CASSLRTGYSNQPQHF
NA,TRBJ1-2,TRBV5-1,TRBD1,18,TGCGCCAGCAACCTGGGACAGGGATTTTCTTTCCCTATATATGGCTACACCTTC,CASNLGQGFSFPIYGYTF